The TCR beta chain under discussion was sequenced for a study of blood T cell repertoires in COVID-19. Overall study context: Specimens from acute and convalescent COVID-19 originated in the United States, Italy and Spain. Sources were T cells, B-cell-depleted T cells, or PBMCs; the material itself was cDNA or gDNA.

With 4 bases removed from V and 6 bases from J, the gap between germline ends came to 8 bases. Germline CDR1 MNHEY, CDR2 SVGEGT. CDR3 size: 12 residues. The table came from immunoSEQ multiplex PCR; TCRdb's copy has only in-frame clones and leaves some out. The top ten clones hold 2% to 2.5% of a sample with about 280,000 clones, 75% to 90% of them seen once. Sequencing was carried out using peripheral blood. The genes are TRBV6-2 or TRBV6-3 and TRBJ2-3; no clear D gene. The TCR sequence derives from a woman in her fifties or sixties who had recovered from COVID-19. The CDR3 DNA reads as TGTGCCAGCAGTTTCAGCAGGGATACGCAGTATTTT. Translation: CASSFSRDTQYF.